Below, 5 T cell receptor beta chains from the same sample are listed, as sequenced in a study of low-dose radiotherapy and immunotherapy resistance in tumors. Primers targeting TRAV and TRBV primed first-strand cDNA, covering alpha and beta chains. Over about 18 PCR cycles, TCRs were amplified from a constant-region primer and V-primer adapter. MiXCR, applied by TCRdb to the reads, yields one record per CDR3 protein. The table lists tens of thousands of distinct CDR3 sequences, under 25% of them singletons. Time point here: after trial treatment. Treatment: LDRT plus nivolumab, ipilimumab, low-dose cyclophosphamide and aspirin (RACIN trial). The sample here was PBMCs, taken after low-dose radiotherapy plus immunotherapy. These receptors were collected from a female donor with ovarian cancer.

Worth noting for this clonotype: A far more abundant clone sits one base away, making this likely a read error. The chain is built from TRBV28 and TRBJ2-4; a possible D gene is TRBD2 (6 bases). Looked up from germline, CDR1 is MDHEN and CDR2 is SYDVKM. This CDR3 has 12 amino acids. Trimming took off 2 bases at V and 13 bases at J, with 12 bases between the two ends. The CDR3 loop is CASSLVAGGQYF. The CDR3 DNA reads as TGTGCCAGCAGTTTAGTGGCAGGAGGGCAGTACTTC.

This clonotype has at least ten counts. The chain has TRBV9 and TRBJ1-1, with D maybe TRBD1 (6 bases). The CDR3 runs 14 residues. CDR1 SGDLS and CDR2 YYNGEE come from the germline V gene. V lost 3 bases to trimming and J lost 0 bases, with 9 bases between them. The CDR3 protein is CASSGTDLNTEAFF. The CDR3 DNA reads as TGTGCCAGCAGCGGGACAGATTTGAACACTGAAGCTTTCTTT.

This rearrangement joins TRBV10-3 to TRBJ1-2; possible D gene TRBD1, 6 bases. CDR3 length: 18 amino acids. V was clipped by 3 bases and J by 3 bases, with 23 bases between them. Looked up from germline, CDR1 is ENHRY and CDR2 is SYGVKD. The CDR3 DNA reads TGTGCCATCAGTGACCTCAACGCCCCGACAGGTTCCTACTATGGCTACACCTTC. Protein sequence: CAISDLNAPTGSYYGYTF.

The table lists this clonotype with many counts. This chain joins TRBV6-6 and TRBJ1-2; D unresolved. The germline V gene encodes CDR1 MNHNY and CDR2 SVGAGI (reference sequence). V gave up 0 bases and J gave up 2 bases, with 7 bases separating them. The CDR3 loop spans 14 amino acids. The CDR3 region has the DNA TGTGCCAGCAGTTACTCGGAAGAAAACTATGGCTACACCTTC. This gives the protein CASSYSEENYGYTF.

Many counts were recorded for this clonotype. V and J are TRBV6-8 and TRBJ2-7, with a tentative D call TRBD2 (5 bases). Germline V CDR1 and CDR2: MNHGY, SAAAGT. Trimming took 6 bases from V and 0 from J, leaving 12 bases between them. The CDR3 spans 14 residues. The CDR3 is CASRLDGNSYEQYF. CDR3 sequence (DNA): TGTGCCAGCAGACTCGACGGGAACTCCTACGAGCAGTACTTC.